This T cell receptor beta chain was identified during a study of beta chain features in type 1 diabetes (dated by TCRdb to the late 2010s). About the study as a whole: Patients and healthy donors did not differ in mean age, gender distribution, total cell number or subset yield. A total of about 110 million sorted cells were examined across all samples, and the number of cells per subset was strongly correlated with RNA yield. The study compared TCRB repertoires of sorted circulating CD4+ T cell subsets between recently diagnosed type 1 diabetes patients and matched healthy donors. Naive and central memory subsets were obtained from all 28 donors, but regulatory and stem cell-like memory subsets were isolated from only 8 patients and roughly eight healthy donors. Overall study outcomes, separate from this receptor: The naive, central memory and regulatory TCRB repertoires appeared to resemble one another more closely among patients than among healthy donors. PCR may preferentially amplify shorter templates, but because patient and control samples were amplified and corrected together, any resulting skew would affect both groups equally. Because cDNA was sequenced instead of genomic DNA, activated cells with high expression could be over-represented, although the groups did not differ in activation or CD3 levels. Because small numbers of individuals were included in the HLA sub-analyses, any influence of HLA type on TCRB rearrangement was left unresolved. A moderate but significant shortening of TCRB CDR3 length was observed in type 1 diabetes patients in all four CD4+ subsets. Fewer insertions and more nucleotide deletions at VDJ recombination sites were observed in patients with type 1 diabetes, implying thymic rearrangement abnormalities.

From each donor, a single peripheral blood sample of about 100 mL on average was drawn into heparinised tubes. Naive, central memory, regulatory and stem cell-like memory CD4+ T cells were sorted on a BD FACSAria II using a panel including CD45RO, CCR7, CD25, CD127, CD95 and CD27. Every sorted population had a purity above 95%. PBMCs were separated immediately by Lymphoprep density gradient centrifugation and were stained directly, without being cultured. So that batch effects would be minimized, each experiment stained and sorted samples in pairs, pairing one healthy donor with one patient. Measured from the cysteine to the phenylalanine, the CDR3 is 17 residues long. Only the CDR3 DNA is retained, 51 bases long and in frame from the first base. The V end gives up 2 bases and the J end 5 bases, leaving 15 bases in the junction not matched to a gene. CDR1 SGHRS and CDR2 YFSETQ were looked up in the germline V gene.

In regard to this clone: This clone's antigen is unknown. No qualities accompany the bases; no much larger clone lies one base away.

The entire isolated RNA was reverse transcribed using the High Capacity cDNA Reverse Transcription Kit, and thus expressed TCRB transcripts were sequenced. Deep immunoSEQ sequencing was performed on naive, central memory and regulatory T cell samples, with an average of roughly 3.5 million total reads per sample. Sorted cells were lysed in RLT buffer and RNA was extracted with DNase-treated RNeasy Micro or Mini kits, depending on cell number. Each cell subset was processed on its own to prevent cross-contamination, while patient and healthy donor samples were processed together. TCRB sequences were amplified from cDNA with the immunoSEQ multiplex PCR, producing 87-bp fragments spanning the CDR3 region. Sequencing of the amplicons was performed on the Illumina HiSeq platform. The published analysis was carried out like this. PCR bias was computationally corrected using synthetic template baselines, reads within Hamming distance 2 were collapsed, and singletons that could not be merged were discarded. Reads were aligned to IMGT to assign V, D and J genes, CDR3 length, and insertions or deletions at six rearrangement sites. Within each subset, clonotype counts were normalized to the number of sorted cells before true diversity and Gini coefficients were calculated with the tcR R package. The overlap coefficient, calculated on TCRB nucleotide sequences, was used to measure repertoire sharing. Out-of-frame TCRB sequences from naive cells were analyzed as a proxy for the pre-selection repertoire. This immuneACCESS table, as held by TCRdb, lists in-frame sequences with V and J called but not all clones. Of the missing ones, under half trace to an unresolved V gene in checked studies; the others have no known cause. That table supplies the V and J calls and clone size; D and trimming were determined from the DNA. The sample profile shows 250,000 to 300,000 clones; 14% of them were found once. The biggest ten clones account for around 0.016% of the sample.

The sample was naive CD4+ T cells from blood. Reading the label with the study, this specimen's cell subset or site is: true naive CD4+ T cells. The sequence joins TRBV5-1 to TRBJ1-1; 7 middle bases align to TRBD1. The TCR was taken from a man in his thirties or forties with type 1 diabetes. The nucleotides are TGCGCCAGCAGCTTCGGACCAGGGGGGCAAAGTGGGACTGAAGCTTTCTTT. Its product reads: CASSFGPGGQSGTEAFF.